This TCR beta chain was sequenced in a study of blood T cells in healthy people across ages. PCR was performed a second time for about 7 to 11 cycles using a sample-barcoded 5' primer and a J-beta primer mix. TCRdb analysed the 5' RACE reads with MiXCR anew, one entry per CDR3 protein. The data show hundreds of thousands of distinct CDR3 sequences, about 43% seen once. This clonotype was observed a handful of times. The CDR3 sequence is 15 residues long. Germline assignment: CDR1 ENHRY and CDR2 SYGVKD. V gave up 8 bases and J gave up 2 bases, with 17 bases separating them. This chain uses TRBV10-3 with TRBJ2-3; no reliable D call. Sequences were obtained from blood. The receptor's source is a man older than 75 in good health. The CDR3: CAIGRSFPVTDTQYF. The CDR3 nucleotides are TGTGCCATCGGTCGGAGCTTCCCCGTCACAGATACGCAGTATTTT.